The T cell receptor beta chain under discussion was sequenced for a study of shared clonotypes between healthy human individuals. The protocol was immunoSEQ multiplex PCR, while the TCRdb copy is restricted to in-frame clones and leaves out a portion. The sample lists roughly 2 million clones; approximately 95% were seen once. Looked up from germline, CDR1 is LGHNA and CDR2 is YSLEER. The length of the CDR3 is 16 residues. V was clipped by 4 bases and J by 4 bases, with 19 bases between them. The sample consisted of naive CD4+ T cells sorted from blood. Subset defined: CD45RA+ positively selected. This clonotype originated in a man aged 18 to 29 in good health. This chain uses TRBV4-3 with TRBJ1-1; D is possibly TRBD1 (6 bases). The CDR3 here is CASSREGGGRSTEAFF. Here the CDR3 DNA reads TGCGCCAGCAGCCGCGAGGGGGGCGGGAGGAGCACTGAAGCTTTCTTT.